The text below deals with one TCR beta chain. J gave up 6 bases and V 0 bases, and 6 bases lay outside the gene matches. Germline CDR1 and CDR2: SGHDT and YYEEEE. This CDR3 spans 14 amino acids. Naivety among CD8 cells was defined by CD45RO negativity and positive CCR7 selection, thereby excluding terminally differentiated effector memory CD45RA+ cells. This entry is derived from a study of shared clonotypes between healthy human individuals. Every subset had its genomic DNA shared out evenly among several immunoSEQ plates. The table came from immunoSEQ multiplex PCR; TCRdb's copy has only in-frame clones and leaves some out. The data hold some 2.1 million clones, with 80% to 95% observed a single time.

This clonotype originated in a man younger than 30 in good health. Some clones in this sample may be carry-over from other donors' samples. The chain couples TRBV5-6 to TRBJ2-7; TRBD1 matches 7 bases. Sequenced: naive CD8+ T cells from PBMCs. The CDR3 here is CASSLERGHGEQYF. CDR3 bases: TGTGCCAGCAGCTTGGAGAGGGGGCATGGCGAGCAGTACTTC.